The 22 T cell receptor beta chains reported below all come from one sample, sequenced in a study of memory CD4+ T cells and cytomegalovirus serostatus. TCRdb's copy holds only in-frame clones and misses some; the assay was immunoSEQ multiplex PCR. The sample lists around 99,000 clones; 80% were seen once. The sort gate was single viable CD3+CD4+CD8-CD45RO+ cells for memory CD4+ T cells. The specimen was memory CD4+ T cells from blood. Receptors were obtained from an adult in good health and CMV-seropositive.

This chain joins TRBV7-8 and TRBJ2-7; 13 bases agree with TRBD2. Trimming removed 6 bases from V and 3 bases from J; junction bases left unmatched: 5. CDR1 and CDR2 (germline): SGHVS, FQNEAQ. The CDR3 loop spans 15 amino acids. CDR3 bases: TGTGCCAGCAGTATGGGACTAGCGGGGATCTACGAGCAGTACTTC. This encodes CASSMGLAGIYEQYF.

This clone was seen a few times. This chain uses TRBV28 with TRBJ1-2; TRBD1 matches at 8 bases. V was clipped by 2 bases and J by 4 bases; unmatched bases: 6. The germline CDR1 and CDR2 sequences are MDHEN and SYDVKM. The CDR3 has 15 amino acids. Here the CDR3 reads CASSLPGQGGYGYTF. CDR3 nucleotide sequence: TGTGCCAGCAGTTTACCCGGACAGGGCGGCTATGGCTACACCTTC.

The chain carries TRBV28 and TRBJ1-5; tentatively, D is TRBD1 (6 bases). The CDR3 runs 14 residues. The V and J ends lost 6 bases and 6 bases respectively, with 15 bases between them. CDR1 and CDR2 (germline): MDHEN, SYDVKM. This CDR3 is CASSRTGTGQPQHF. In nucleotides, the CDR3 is TGTGCCAGCAGCCGAACAGGGACCGGTCAGCCCCAGCATTTT.

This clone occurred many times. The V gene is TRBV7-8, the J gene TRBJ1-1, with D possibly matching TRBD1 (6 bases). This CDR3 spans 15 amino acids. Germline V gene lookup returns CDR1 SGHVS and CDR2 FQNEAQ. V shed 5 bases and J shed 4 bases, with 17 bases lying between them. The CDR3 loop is CASSLSQARGTEAFF. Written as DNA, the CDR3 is TGTGCCAGCAGCCTAAGCCAAGCCAGGGGCACTGAAGCTTTCTTT.

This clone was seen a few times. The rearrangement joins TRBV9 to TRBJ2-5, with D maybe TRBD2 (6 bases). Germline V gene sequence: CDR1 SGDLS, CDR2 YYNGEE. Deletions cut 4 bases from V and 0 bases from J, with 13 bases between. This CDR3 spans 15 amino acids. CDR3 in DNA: TGTGCCAGCAGCCCACGTGGGGGGTACCAAGAGACCCAGTACTTC. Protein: CASSPRGGYQETQYF.

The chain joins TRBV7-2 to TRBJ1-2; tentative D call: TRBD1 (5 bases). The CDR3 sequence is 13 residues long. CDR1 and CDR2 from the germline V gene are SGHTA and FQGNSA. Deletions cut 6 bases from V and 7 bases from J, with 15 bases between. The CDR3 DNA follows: TGTGCCAGCAGTTTGGAGGGGACTGGTGGCTACACCTTC. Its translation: CASSLEGTGGYTF.

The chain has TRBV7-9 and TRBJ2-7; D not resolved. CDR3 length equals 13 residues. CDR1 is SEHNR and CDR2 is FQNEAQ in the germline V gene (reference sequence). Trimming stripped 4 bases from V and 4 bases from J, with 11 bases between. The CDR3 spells CASSSNVLYEQYF. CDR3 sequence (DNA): TGTGCCAGCAGCTCGAACGTACTATACGAGCAGTACTTC.

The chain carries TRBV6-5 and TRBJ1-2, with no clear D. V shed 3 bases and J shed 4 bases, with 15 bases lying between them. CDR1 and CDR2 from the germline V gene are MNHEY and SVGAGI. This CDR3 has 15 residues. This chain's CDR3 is CASSYIAGGLYGYTF. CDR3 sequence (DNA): TGTGCCAGCAGTTATATCGCAGGAGGCCTCTATGGCTACACCTTC.

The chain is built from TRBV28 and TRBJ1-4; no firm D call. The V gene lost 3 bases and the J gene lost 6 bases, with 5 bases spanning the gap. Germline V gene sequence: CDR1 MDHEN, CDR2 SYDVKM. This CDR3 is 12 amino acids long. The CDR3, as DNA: TGTGCCAGCAGTTTGCGGGATGAAAAACTGTTTTTT. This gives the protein CASSLRDEKLFF.

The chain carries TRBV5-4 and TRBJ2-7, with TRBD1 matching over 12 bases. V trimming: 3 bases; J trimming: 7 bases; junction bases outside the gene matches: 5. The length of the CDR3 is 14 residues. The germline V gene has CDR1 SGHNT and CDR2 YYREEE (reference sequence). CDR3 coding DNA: TGTGCCAGCAGCTGGGGACAGGGGGCGGGTGAGCAGTACTTC. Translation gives CASSWGQGAGEQYF.

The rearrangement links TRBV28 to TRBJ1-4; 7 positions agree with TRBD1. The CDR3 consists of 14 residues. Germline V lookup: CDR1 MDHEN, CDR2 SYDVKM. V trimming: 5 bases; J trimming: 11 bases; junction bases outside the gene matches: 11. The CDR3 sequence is CASSPPGGQYKLFF. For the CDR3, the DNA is TGTGCCAGCAGTCCCCCAGGGGGACAGTATAAACTGTTTTTT.

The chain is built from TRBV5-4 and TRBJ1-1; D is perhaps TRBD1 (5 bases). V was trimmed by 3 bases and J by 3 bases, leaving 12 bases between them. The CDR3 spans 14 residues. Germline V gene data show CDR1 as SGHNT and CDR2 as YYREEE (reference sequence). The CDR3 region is CASSSGTHDTEAFF. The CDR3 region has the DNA TGTGCCAGCAGCTCAGGGACCCACGACACTGAAGCTTTCTTT.

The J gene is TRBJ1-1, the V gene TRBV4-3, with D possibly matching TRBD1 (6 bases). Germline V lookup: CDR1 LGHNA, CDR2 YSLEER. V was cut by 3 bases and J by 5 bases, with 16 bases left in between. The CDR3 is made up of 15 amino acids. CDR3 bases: TGCGCCAGCAGCCAGGACAGCCGGCAGGGTACTGAAGCTTTCTTT. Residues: CASSQDSRQGTEAFF.

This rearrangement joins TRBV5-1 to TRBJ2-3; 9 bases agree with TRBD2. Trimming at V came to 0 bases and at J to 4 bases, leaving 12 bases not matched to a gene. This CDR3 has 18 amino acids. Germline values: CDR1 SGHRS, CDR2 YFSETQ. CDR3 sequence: CASSLGTSGPSGADTQYF. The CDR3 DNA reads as TGCGCCAGCAGCTTGGGTACTAGCGGGCCCAGTGGGGCAGATACGCAGTATTTT.

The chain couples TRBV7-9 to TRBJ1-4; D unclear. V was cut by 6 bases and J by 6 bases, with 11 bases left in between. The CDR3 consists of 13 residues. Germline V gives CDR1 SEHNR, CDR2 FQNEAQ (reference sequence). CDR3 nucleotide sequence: TGTGCCAGCAGAGCCGACACGTATGAAAAACTGTTTTTT. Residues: CASRADTYEKLFF.

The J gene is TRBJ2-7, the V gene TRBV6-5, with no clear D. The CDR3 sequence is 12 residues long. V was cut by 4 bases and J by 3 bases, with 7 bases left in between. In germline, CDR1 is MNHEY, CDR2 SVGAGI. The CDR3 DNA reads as TGTGCCAGCAGTTCCGACCACTACGAGCAGTACTTC. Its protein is CASSSDHYEQYF.

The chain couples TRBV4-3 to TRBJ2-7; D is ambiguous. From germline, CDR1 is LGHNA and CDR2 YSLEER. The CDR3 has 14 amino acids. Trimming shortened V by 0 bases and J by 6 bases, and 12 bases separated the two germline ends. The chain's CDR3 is CASSQDRYILEQYF. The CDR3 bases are TGCGCCAGCAGCCAAGATCGGTACATTCTCGAGCAGTACTTC.

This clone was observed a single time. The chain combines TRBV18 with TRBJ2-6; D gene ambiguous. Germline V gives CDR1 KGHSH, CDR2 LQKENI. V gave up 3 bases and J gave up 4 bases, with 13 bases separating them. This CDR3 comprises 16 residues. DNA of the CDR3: TGTGCCAGCTCACCGATCCAGCCTTCCGGGGCCAACGTCCTGACTTTC. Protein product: CASSPIQPSGANVLTF.

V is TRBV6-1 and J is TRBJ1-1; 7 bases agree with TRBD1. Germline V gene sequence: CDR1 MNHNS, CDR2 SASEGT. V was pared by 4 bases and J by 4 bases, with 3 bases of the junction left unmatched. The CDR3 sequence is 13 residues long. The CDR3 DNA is TGTGCCAGCAGTGTCAGGGGGGGCACTGAAGCTTTCTTT. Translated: CASSVRGGTEAFF.

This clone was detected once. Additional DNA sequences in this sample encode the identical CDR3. CDR3 nucleotide sequence: TGTGCCAGCAGTGGACAGGGTGGAGAGACCCAGTACTTC. It encodes CASSGQGGETQYF. J is TRBJ2-5 and V is TRBV6-1; 7 bases are shared with TRBD1. Germline lookup yields CDR1 MNHNS and CDR2 SASEGT. J gave up 4 bases and V 4 bases, and 3 bases lay outside the gene matches. The CDR3 is made up of 13 amino acids.

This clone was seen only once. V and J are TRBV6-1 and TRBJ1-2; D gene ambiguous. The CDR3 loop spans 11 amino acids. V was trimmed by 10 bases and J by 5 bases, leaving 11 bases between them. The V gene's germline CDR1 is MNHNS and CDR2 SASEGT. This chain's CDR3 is CAISERYGYTF. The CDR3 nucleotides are TGTGCCATCTCGGAAAGGTATGGCTACACCTTC.

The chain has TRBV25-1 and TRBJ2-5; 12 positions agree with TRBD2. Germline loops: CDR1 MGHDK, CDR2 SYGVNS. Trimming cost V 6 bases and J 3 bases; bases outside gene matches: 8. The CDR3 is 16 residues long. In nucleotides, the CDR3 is TGTGCCAGCAGCCTATCCCGACTAGCGGGAGAAGAGACCCAGTACTTC. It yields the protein CASSLSRLAGEETQYF. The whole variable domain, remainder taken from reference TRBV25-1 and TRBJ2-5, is EADIYQTPRYLVIGTGKKITLECSQTMGHDKMYWYQQDPGMELHLIHYSYGVNSTEKGDLSSESTVSRIRTEHFPLTLESARPSHTSQYLCASSLSRLAGEETQYFGPGTRLLVL.